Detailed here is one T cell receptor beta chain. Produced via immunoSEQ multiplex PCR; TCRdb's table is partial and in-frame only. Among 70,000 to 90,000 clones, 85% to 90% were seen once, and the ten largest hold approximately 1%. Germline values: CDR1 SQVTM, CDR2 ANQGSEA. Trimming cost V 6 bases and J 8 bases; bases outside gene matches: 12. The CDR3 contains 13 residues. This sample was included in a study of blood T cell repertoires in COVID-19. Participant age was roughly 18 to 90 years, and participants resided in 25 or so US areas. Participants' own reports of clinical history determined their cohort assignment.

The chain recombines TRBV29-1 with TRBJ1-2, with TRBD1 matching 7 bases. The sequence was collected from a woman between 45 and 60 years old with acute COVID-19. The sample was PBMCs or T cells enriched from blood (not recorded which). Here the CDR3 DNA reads TGCAGCGTCCCACAGGGGCCCGGGGCGGGCTACACCTTC. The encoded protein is CSVPQGPGAGYTF.